The clone carrying this TCR beta chain was seen a few times. Profiled with immunoSEQ multiplex PCR; TCRdb holds only in-frame clones, not every one. The sample gives 95,000 or so clones, around 85% of which show up once; about 23% is in the top ten. These data come from a study of blood T cell repertoires in COVID-19. On the study more broadly: In each case, the material was cDNA or gDNA derived from T cells, B-cell-depleted T cells, or PBMCs.

V lost 5 bases and J lost 8, with 15 bases in between. The CDR3 loop spans 14 amino acids. Germline CDR1 reads SGHTA; CDR2 reads FQGNSA. This chain uses TRBV7-2 with TRBJ1-4, with a weak D call TRBD1 (5 bases). The receptor was derived from a man at least 80 years old with active or convalescent COVID-19. Sequencing was performed on peripheral blood. The CDR3 nucleotides read TGTGCCAGCAGCCAACGCGGGACTTACGAAAAACTGTTTTTT. It encodes CASSQRGTYEKLFF.